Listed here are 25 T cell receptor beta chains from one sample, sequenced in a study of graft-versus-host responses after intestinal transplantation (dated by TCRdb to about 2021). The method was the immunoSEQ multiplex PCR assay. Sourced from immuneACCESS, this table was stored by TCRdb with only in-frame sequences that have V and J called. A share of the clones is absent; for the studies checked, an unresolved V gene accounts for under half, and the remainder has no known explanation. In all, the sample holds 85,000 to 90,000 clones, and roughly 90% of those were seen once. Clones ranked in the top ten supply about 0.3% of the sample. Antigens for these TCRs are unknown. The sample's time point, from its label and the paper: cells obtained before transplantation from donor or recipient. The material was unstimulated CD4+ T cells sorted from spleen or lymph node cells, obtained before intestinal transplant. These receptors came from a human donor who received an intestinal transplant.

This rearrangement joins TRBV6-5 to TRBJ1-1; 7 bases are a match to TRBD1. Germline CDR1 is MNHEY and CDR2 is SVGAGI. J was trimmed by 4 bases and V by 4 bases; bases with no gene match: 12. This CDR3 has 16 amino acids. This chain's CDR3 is CASSFETGALGTEAFF. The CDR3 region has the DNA TGTGCCAGCAGTTTTGAAACAGGGGCTTTAGGCACTGAAGCTTTCTTT.

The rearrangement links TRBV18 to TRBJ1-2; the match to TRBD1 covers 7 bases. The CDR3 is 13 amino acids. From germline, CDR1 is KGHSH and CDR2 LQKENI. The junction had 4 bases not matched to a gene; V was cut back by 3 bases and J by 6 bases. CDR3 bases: TGTGCCAGCTCACCCCGGGACAGCGATGGCTACACCTTC. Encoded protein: CASSPRDSDGYTF.

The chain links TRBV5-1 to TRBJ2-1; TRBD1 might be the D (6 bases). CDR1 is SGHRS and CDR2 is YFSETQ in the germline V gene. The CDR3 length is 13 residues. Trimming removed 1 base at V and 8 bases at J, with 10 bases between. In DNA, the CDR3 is TGCGCCAGCAGCTTGAACAGGGTTTATGAGCAGTTCTTC. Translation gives CASSLNRVYEQFF.

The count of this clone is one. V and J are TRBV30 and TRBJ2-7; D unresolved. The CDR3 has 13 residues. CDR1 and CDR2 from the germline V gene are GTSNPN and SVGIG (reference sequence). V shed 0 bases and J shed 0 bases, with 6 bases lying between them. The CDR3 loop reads CAWSVALSYEQYF. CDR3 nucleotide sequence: TGTGCCTGGAGTGTAGCCCTCTCCTACGAGCAGTACTTC.

This chain's CDR3 is CAWSSQTVNTEAFF. The CDR3 nucleotides are TGTGCCTGGAGCTCACAGACAGTGAACACTGAAGCTTTCTTT. This chain connects TRBV30 to TRBJ1-1, with D maybe TRBD1 (5 bases). V lost 3 bases, J lost 0 bases, and 11 bases lay in between. Germline CDR1 reads GTSNPN; CDR2 reads SVGIG (reference sequence). The CDR3 is made up of 14 amino acids.

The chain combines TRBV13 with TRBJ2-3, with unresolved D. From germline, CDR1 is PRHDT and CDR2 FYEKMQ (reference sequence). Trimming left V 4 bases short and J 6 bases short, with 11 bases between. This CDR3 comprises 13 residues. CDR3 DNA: TGTGCCAGCAGCTCCACTAATCAGGATACGCAGTATTTT. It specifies CASSSTNQDTQYF.

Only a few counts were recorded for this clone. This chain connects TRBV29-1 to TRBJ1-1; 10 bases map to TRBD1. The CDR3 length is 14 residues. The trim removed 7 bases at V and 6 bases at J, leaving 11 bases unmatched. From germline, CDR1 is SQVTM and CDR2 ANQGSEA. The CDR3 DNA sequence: TGCAGCGGCCTACTGACAGGGGGCGGCGCTGAAGCTTTCTTT. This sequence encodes CSGLLTGGGAEAFF.

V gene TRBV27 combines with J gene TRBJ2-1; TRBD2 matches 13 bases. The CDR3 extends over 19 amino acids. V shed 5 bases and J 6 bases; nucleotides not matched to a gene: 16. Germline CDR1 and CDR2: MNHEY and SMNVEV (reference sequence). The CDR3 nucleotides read TGTGCCAGCAGTCCTATCTTATTAAGACTAGCGGGAGGTACCAATGAGCAGTTCTTC. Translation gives CASSPILLRLAGGTNEQFF.

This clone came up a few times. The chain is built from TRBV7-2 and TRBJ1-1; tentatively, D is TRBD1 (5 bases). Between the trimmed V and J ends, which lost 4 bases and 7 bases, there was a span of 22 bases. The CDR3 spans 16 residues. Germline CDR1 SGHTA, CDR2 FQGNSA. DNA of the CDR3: TGTGCCAGCAGCTCGGACACACTGAAGCTTCCCCGTGAAGCTTTCTTT. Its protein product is CASSSDTLKLPREAFF.

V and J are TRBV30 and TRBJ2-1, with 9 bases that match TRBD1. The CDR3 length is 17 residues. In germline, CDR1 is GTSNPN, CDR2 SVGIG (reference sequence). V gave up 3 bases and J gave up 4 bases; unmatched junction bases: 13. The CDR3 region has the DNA TGTGCCTGGAGAAAAAACACCGGGACAGGGAATTACAATGAGCAGTTCTTC. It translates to CAWRKNTGTGNYNEQFF.

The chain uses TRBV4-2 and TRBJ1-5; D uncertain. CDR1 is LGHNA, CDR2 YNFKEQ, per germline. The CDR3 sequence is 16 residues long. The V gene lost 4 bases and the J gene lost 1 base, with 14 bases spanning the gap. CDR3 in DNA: TGTGCCAGCAGCCCCCAGTTAACGGGAAGCAATCAGCCCCAGCATTTT. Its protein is CASSPQLTGSNQPQHF.

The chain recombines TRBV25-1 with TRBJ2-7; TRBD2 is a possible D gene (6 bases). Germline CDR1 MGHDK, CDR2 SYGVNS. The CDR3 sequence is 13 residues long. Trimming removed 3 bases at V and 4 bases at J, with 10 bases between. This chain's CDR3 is CASSDGGKYEQYF. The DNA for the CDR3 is TGTGCCAGCAGTGATGGGGGGAAATACGAGCAGTACTTC.

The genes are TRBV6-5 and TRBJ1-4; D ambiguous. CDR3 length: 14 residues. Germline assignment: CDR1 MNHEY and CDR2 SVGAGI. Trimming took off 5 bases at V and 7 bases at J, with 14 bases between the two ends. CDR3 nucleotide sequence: TGTGCCAGCAGTCAGAGGTGGGGAGGTGAAAAACTGTTTTTT. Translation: CASSQRWGGEKLFF.

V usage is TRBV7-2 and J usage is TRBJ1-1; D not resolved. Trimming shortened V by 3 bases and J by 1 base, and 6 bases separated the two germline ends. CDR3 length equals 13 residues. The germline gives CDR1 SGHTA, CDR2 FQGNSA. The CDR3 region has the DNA TGTGCCAGCAGCTTGGAGGCGAACACTGAAGCTTTCTTT. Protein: CASSLEANTEAFF.

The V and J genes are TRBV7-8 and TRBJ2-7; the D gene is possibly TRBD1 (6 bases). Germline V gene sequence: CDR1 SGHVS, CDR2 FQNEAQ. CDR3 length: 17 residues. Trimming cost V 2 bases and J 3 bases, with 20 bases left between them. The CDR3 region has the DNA TGTGCCAGCAGCTTATACCCATTGGGGGCAGGGAGCTACGAGCAGTACTTC. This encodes CASSLYPLGAGSYEQYF.

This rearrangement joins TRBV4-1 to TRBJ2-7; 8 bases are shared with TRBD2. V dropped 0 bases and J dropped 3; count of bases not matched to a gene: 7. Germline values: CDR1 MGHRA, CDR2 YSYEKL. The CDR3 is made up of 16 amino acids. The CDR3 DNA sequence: TGCGCCAGCAGCCAAGAAGGTGGTAGCGGGATCTACGAGCAGTACTTC. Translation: CASSQEGGSGIYEQYF.

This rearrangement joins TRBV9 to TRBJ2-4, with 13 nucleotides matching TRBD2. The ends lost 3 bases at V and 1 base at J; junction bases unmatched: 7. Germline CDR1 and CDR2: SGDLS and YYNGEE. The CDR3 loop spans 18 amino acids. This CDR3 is CASSANGLAGAAKNIQYF. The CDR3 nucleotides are TGTGCCAGCAGCGCAAACGGACTAGCGGGAGCGGCCAAAAACATTCAGTACTTC. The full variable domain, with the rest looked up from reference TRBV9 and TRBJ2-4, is DSGVTQTPKHLITATGQRVTLRCSPRSGDLSVYWYQQSLDQGLQFLIQYYNGEERAKGNILERFSAQQFPDLHSELNLSSLELGDSALYFCASSANGLAGAAKNIQYFGAGTRLSVL.

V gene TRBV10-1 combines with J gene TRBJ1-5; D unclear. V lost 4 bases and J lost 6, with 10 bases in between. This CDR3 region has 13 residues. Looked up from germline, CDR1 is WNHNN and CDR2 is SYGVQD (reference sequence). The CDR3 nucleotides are TGCGCCAGCAGTGTTGGACCCCTTCAGCCCCAGCATTTT. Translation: CASSVGPLQPQHF.

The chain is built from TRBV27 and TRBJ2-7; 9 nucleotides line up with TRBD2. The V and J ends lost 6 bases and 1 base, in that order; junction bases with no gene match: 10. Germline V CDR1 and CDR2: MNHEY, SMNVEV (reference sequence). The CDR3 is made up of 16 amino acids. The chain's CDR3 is CASSPVGLAGSYEQYF. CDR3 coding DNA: TGTGCCAGCAGCCCGGTCGGGCTAGCGGGGTCCTACGAGCAGTACTTC.

The CDR3 spells CAWSVDSFNQPQHF. CDR3 sequence (DNA): TGTGCCTGGAGTGTGGACAGCTTCAATCAGCCCCAGCATTTT. The rearrangement links TRBV30 to TRBJ1-5, with D perhaps matching TRBD1 (6 bases). V gave up 0 bases and J gave up 3 bases, with 9 bases separating them. Germline V gene data show CDR1 as GTSNPN and CDR2 as SVGIG (reference sequence). This CDR3 spans 14 amino acids.

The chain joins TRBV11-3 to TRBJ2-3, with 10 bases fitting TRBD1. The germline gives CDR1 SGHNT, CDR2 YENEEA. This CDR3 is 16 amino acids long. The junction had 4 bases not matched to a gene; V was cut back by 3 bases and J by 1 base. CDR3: CASSLRTGGGTDTQYF. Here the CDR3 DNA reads TGTGCCAGCAGCTTGAGGACAGGGGGTGGCACAGATACGCAGTATTTT.

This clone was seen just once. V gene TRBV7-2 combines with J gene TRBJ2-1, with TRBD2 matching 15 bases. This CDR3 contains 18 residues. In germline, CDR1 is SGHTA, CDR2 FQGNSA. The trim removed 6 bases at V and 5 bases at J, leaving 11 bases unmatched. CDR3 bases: TGTGCCAGCAGTTTCCCGCCGGGACTAGCGGGAGGAAACAATGAGCAGTTCTTC. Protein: CASSFPPGLAGGNNEQFF.

Written as DNA, the CDR3 is TGTGCCAGTAGTAGGCAGCAAGAGACCCAGTACTTC. Encoded protein: CASSRQQETQYF. V is TRBV19 and J is TRBJ2-5; D gene unclear. V lost 4 bases to trimming and J lost 2 bases, with 5 bases between them. Germline assignment: CDR1 LNHDA and CDR2 SQIVND (reference sequence). This CDR3 spans 12 amino acids.

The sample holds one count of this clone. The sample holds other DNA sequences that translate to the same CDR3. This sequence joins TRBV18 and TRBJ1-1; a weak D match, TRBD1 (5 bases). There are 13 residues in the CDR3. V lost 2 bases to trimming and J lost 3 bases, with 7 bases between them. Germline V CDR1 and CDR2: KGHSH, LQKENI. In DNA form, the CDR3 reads TGTGCCAGCTCACCAGACAGCTACACTGAAGCTTTCTTT. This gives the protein CASSPDSYTEAFF.

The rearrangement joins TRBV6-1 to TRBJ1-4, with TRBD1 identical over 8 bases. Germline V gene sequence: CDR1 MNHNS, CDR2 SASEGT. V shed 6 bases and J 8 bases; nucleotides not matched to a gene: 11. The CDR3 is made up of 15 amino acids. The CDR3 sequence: CASSKQQGVREKLFF. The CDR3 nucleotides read TGTGCCAGCAGCAAACAACAGGGGGTTAGGGAAAAACTGTTTTTT.